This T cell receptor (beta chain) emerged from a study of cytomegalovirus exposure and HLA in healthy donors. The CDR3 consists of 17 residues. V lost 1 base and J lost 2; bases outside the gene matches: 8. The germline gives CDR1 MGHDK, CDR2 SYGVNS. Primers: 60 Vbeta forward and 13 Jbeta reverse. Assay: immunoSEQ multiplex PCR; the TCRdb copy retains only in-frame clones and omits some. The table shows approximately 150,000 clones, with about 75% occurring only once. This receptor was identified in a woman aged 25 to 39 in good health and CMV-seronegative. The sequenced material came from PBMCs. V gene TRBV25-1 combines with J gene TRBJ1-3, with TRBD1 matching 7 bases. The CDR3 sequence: CASSEFKGAKTGNTIYF. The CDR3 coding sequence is TGTGCCAGCAGTGAATTCAAGGGGGCGAAGACTGGAAACACCATATATTTT. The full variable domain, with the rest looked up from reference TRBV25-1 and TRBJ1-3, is EADIYQTPRYLVIGTGKKITLECSQTMGHDKMYWYQQDPGMELHLIHYSYGVNSTEKGDLSSESTVSRIRTEHFPLTLESARPSHTSQYLCASSEFKGAKTGNTIYFGEGSWLTVV.